These 18 T cell receptor beta chains were sequenced from one sample in a study of beta chain features in type 1 diabetes. Expressed TCRB transcripts were sequenced after all isolated RNA was converted to cDNA. The protocol was immunoSEQ multiplex PCR, while the TCRdb copy is restricted to in-frame clones and leaves out a portion. Of roughly 150,000 clones detected, 11% appear once; the ten largest clones hold approximately 2%. Source material: central memory CD4+ T cells from blood. Source of these receptors: a man younger than 35 in good health.

The chain has TRBV7-9 and TRBJ2-1, with a weak D call TRBD2 (6 bases). Germline loops: CDR1 SEHNR, CDR2 FQNEAQ (reference sequence). The length of the CDR3 is 13 residues. Trimming left V 2 bases short and J 9 bases short, with 11 bases between. In DNA, the CDR3 is TGTGCCAGCAGCTTATCGGGGGACGGTGAGCAGTTCTTC. Translating it yields CASSLSGDGEQFF.

V is TRBV11-2 and J is TRBJ2-3; 8 bases match TRBD1. In germline, CDR1 is SGHAT, CDR2 FQNNGV. With 1 base clipped from V and 3 bases from J, the junction kept 12 bases outside the gene matches. This CDR3 has 18 amino acids. CDR3 sequence: CASSLVPPGRGRTDTQYF. DNA of the CDR3: TGTGCCAGCAGCTTAGTTCCCCCCGGCAGGGGGCGGACAGATACGCAGTATTTT.

Only a few counts were recorded for this clone. V and J are TRBV27 and TRBJ2-4; D might be TRBD1 (6 bases). The CDR3 totals 15 residues. V was trimmed by 2 bases and J by 2 bases, leaving 10 bases between them. Germline lookup yields CDR1 MNHEY and CDR2 SMNVEV (reference sequence). The DNA of the CDR3 is TGTGCCAGCAGTTTACGCCAGGGGACCAAAAACATTCAGTACTTC. Translated, it gives CASSLRQGTKNIQYF.

The chain combines TRBV28 with TRBJ2-4; 7 bases match TRBD1. Germline loops: CDR1 MDHEN, CDR2 SYDVKM. The CDR3 totals 18 residues. V lost 2 bases and J lost 1; bases outside the gene matches: 11. The CDR3 loop reads CASSLSGKQGMAKNIQYF. The CDR3, as DNA: TGTGCCAGCAGTTTAAGTGGGAAACAGGGGATGGCCAAAAACATTCAGTACTTC.

V gene TRBV28 combines with J gene TRBJ2-3, with D uncertain. The germline V gene encodes CDR1 MDHEN and CDR2 SYDVKM. CDR3 length: 14 amino acids. V was trimmed by 6 bases and J by 2 bases, leaving 12 bases between them. In DNA, the CDR3 is TGTGCCAGCAGCCCGACAAGAACCACAGATACGCAGTATTTT. It yields the protein CASSPTRTTDTQYF.

This clone was picked up many times. At one boundary the junction diverges from the germline segment, which might be a read error. The chain is built from TRBV7-9 and TRBJ2-7, with D possibly being TRBD1 (5 bases). The germline CDR1 and CDR2 sequences are SEHNR and FQNEAQ (reference sequence). The CDR3 length is 14 residues. The CDR3, as DNA: TGTGCCAGCAGCTTAGAGGTTATAGGGCAGGGAATTGTCTTC. This translates into CASSLEVIGQGIVF.

The chain uses TRBV18 and TRBJ2-7, with D perhaps TRBD1 (6 bases). This CDR3 spans 16 amino acids. Trimming shortened V by 0 bases and J by 4 bases, and 16 bases separated the two germline ends. Germline V gene sequence: CDR1 KGHSH, CDR2 LQKENI. As DNA, the CDR3 is TGTGCCAGCTCACCACCGAACCAGGGGAGAGGGTACGAGCAGTACTTC. It translates to CASSPPNQGRGYEQYF.

This chain uses TRBV29-1 with TRBJ1-1; D gene ambiguous. The CDR3 has 12 residues. Per the germline V gene, CDR1 is SQVTM and CDR2 is ANQGSEA. Trimming pared 5 bases from V and 6 bases from J, leaving 13 bases between. Here the CDR3 reads CSVSEGRAEAFF. In nucleotides, the CDR3 is TGCAGCGTTTCTGAAGGTCGGGCTGAAGCTTTCTTT.

The chain couples TRBV29-1 to TRBJ2-6; D is possibly TRBD2 (5 bases). The germline gives CDR1 SQVTM, CDR2 ANQGSEA. This CDR3 is built from 15 residues. V was pared by 6 bases and J by 2 bases, with 14 bases between. The CDR3 reads CSVKLLRAGANVLTF. Written as DNA, the CDR3 is TGCAGCGTCAAACTCCTGCGGGCTGGGGCCAACGTCCTGACTTTC.

There are a few counts of this clone. The V and J genes are TRBV9 and TRBJ2-7; 9 positions agree with TRBD1. This CDR3 has 16 residues. CDR1 and CDR2 (germline): SGDLS, YYNGEE. Trimming cost V 4 bases and J 0 bases; bases outside gene matches: 8. CDR3 sequence reads: CASSPRTGASSYEQYF. The CDR3, as DNA: TGTGCCAGCAGCCCCCGGACAGGGGCCAGCTCCTACGAGCAGTACTTC.

The chain combines TRBV4-1 with TRBJ2-5; TRBD1 is a possible D gene (5 bases). Trimming stripped 0 bases from V and 2 bases from J, with 10 bases between. The CDR3 is 15 residues long. Germline V gene data show CDR1 as MGHRA and CDR2 as YSYEKL. For the CDR3, the DNA is TGCGCCAGCAGCCAAGATAGGGGCCGTCAAGAGACCCAGTACTTC. It codes for CASSQDRGRQETQYF.

The gene calls are TRBV2 and TRBJ2-2; TRBD2 might be the D (5 bases). Deletions cut 2 bases from V and 8 bases from J, with 15 bases between. CDR3 size: 15 residues. CDR1 is SNHLY, CDR2 FYNNEI, per germline. The CDR3 DNA follows: TGTGCCAGCAGTGAAACACTAGGGTCATTGGGGGAGCTGTTTTTT. Amino acid sequence: CASSETLGSLGELFF.

This clone was counted between two and nine times. This chain uses TRBV7-2 with TRBJ2-3; D might be TRBD2 (6 bases). Germline loops: CDR1 SGHTA, CDR2 FQGNSA. This CDR3 has 16 amino acids. The germline V and J ends were trimmed by 0 bases and 5 bases, with 15 bases remaining between them. The CDR3 is CASSLAGARRGDTQYF. The CDR3 coding sequence is TGTGCCAGCAGCTTAGCAGGGGCGAGGCGGGGAGATACGCAGTATTTT.

The chain joins TRBV15 to TRBJ2-7; maybe TRBD2 (5 bases). The CDR3 runs to 14 residues. Germline CDR1 and CDR2: LNHNV and YYDKDF (reference sequence). V was trimmed by 1 base and J by 6 bases, leaving 13 bases between them. CDR3 in amino acids: CATSRVAWGVEQYF. CDR3 nucleotides: TGTGCCACCAGCAGAGTGGCGTGGGGAGTCGAGCAGTACTTC.

This clone has only a few counts. V and J are TRBV6-6 and TRBJ2-7; D ambiguous. Germline V lookup: CDR1 MNHNY, CDR2 SVGAGI (reference sequence). V lost 3 bases and J 9 bases, leaving 9 bases between the germline ends. The CDR3 contains 11 residues. The CDR3 here is CASSYKTRQYF. The CDR3 bases are TGTGCCAGCAGTTATAAGACAAGGCAGTACTTC.

This clone was observed at least ten times. This chain links TRBV7-6 with TRBJ2-5; TRBD1 aligns across 8 bases. This CDR3 region has 15 residues. V shed 5 bases and J 2 bases; nucleotides not matched to a gene: 7. Germline V CDR1 and CDR2: SGHVS, FNYEAQ. DNA of the CDR3: TGTGCCAGCAGCCCCTGGACAGGGCGTCAAGAGACCCAGTACTTC. Residues: CASSPWTGRQETQYF.

The rearrangement joins TRBV7-2 to TRBJ2-1, with 7 bases lining up with TRBD1. The V gene's germline CDR1 is SGHTA and CDR2 FQGNSA. The V and J ends lost 4 bases and 9 bases, in that order; junction bases with no gene match: 12. The length of the CDR3 is 15 residues. Here the CDR3 DNA reads TGTGCCAGCAGCTATACAGGGGCGCGGGTCCCTGAGCAGTTCTTC. Protein: CASSYTGARVPEQFF.

There are a few counts of this clone. V gene TRBV2 combines with J gene TRBJ1-2, with 7 positions matching TRBD1. Trimming cost V 5 bases and J 2 bases; bases outside gene matches: 2. This CDR3 region has 13 residues. Germline-derived CDR1 and CDR2 are SNHLY and FYNNEI. The CDR3 DNA reads as TGTGCCAGCAGTCCGACAGGGAACTATGGCTACACCTTC. Its translation is CASSPTGNYGYTF.